This is a list of T cell receptor beta chains from one sample in a study of blood T cell repertoires in COVID-19. Only in-frame clones appear in the TCRdb table, and some are missing; sequencing was by immunoSEQ multiplex PCR. Seen here are roughly 150,000 clones, roughly four fifths observed once, and the top ten hold about 4.3%. Sequencing input: peripheral blood. The source is a woman aged 80 or over with acute or convalescent COVID-19. Both conserved end residues are part of each CDR3. A D gene is named only where the DNA matches it firmly. For some rows the clone size is stated as once, few or many, or as a class when expanded; others skip it.

NA,TRBV28,TRBJ1-2,TRBD1,CASSSPGQGRGYTF,TGTGCCAGCAGTTCGCCGGGACAGGGAAGGGGCTACACCTTC
NA,TRBV6-1,TRBJ1-2,NA,CASSEFGNYGYTF,TGTGCCAGCAGTGAGTTCGGTAACTATGGCTACACCTTC
NA,TRBV19,TRBJ2-1,NA,CASSPRVNEQFF,TGTGCCAGTAGTCCGCGGGTAAATGAGCAGTTCTTC
NA,TRBV24-1,TRBJ1-1,NA,CATSDPLSAFF,TGTGCCACCAGTGACCCCCTCAGTGCTTTCTTT
few,TRBV19,TRBJ2-2,NA,CASTAVWGRATGELFF,TGTGCCAGTACCGCCGTGTGGGGCAGGGCCACCGGGGAGCTGTTTTTT
NA,TRBV5-1,TRBJ2-1,NA,CASSLAQGYNEQFF,TGCGCCAGCAGCTTAGCCCAGGGTTACAATGAGCAGTTCTTC
NA,TRBV10-3,TRBJ2-1,TRBD2,CATRGREGLYNEQFF,TGTGCCACGCGGGGGCGGGAGGGCCTCTACAATGAGCAGTTCTTC
NA,TRBV3-1/TRBV3-2,TRBJ1-6,TRBD1,CASSQGQVNSPLHF,TGTGCCAGCAGCCAGGGACAGGTTAATTCACCCCTCCACTTT
NA,TRBV28,TRBJ2-1,TRBD2,CASGSGRALVNEQFF,TGTGCCAGCGGCAGCGGGAGGGCCCTTGTCAATGAGCAGTTCTTC
NA,TRBV7-2,TRBJ2-5,NA,CASSLDRQQETQYF,TGTGCCAGCAGCTTAGATCGACAGCAAGAGACCCAGTACTTC
NA,TRBV27,TRBJ2-1,TRBD2,CASSFLTSGGINNEQFF,TGTGCCAGCAGTTTTCTGACTAGCGGGGGGATAAACAATGAGCAGTTCTTC
NA,TRBV2,TRBJ1-5,NA,CASSDGGGQPQHF,TGTGCCAGCAGTGACGGGGGTGGTCAGCCCCAGCATTTT
NA,TRBV5-6,TRBJ1-2,NA,CASSLGVQGYGYTF,TGTGCCAGCAGCTTGGGAGTACAGGGCTATGGCTACACCTTC
NA,TRBV3-1/TRBV3-2,TRBJ2-3,NA,CASSRGGGGTDTQYF,TGTGCCAGCAGCCGCGGGGGAGGGGGGACAGATACGCAGTATTTT
NA,TRBV7-9,TRBJ2-3,TRBD2,CASSLSRDYRTDTQYF,TGTGCCAGCAGCTTATCCCGGGACTACCGCACAGATACGCAGTATTTT
NA,TRBV2,TRBJ1-5,NA,CASSTESYQPQHF,TGTGCCAGCAGTACGGAGAGTTATCAGCCCCAGCATTTT
NA,TRBV19,TRBJ1-2,TRBD1,CASSPRTGGNYGYTF,TGTGCCAGTAGCCCCCGTACAGGGGGTAACTATGGCTACACCTTC
NA,TRBV2,TRBJ1-3,NA,CASWRGSGNTIYF,TGTGCCAGCTGGCGGGGATCTGGAAACACCATATATTTT
NA,TRBV6-5,TRBJ2-1,NA,CASRGSLGRGRQFF,TGTGCCAGCAGGGGGTCGTTGGGGCGTGGCCGACAGTTCTTC
NA,TRBV18,TRBJ2-7,TRBD1,CASSPPDRRYEQYF,TGTGCCAGCTCACCACCGGACAGGAGGTACGAGCAGTACTTC
NA,TRBV3-1/TRBV3-2,TRBJ2-5,NA,CASSQYSLETQYF,TGTGCCAGCAGCCAATATTCCTTGGAGACCCAGTACTTC
NA,TRBV6-6,TRBJ1-5,NA,CASSYPGGYNQPQHF,TGTGCCAGCAGTTACCCCGGGGGATACAATCAGCCCCAGCATTTT
NA,TRBV10-2,TRBJ2-1,NA,CASSEWVAKNNEQFF,TGCGCCAGCAGTGAATGGGTAGCTAAAAACAATGAGCAGTTCTTC
NA,TRBV4-1,TRBJ2-2,TRBD2,CASSQRALAANTGELFF,TGCGCCAGCAGCCAAAGGGCACTAGCGGCTAACACCGGGGAGCTGTTTTTT
NA,TRBV11-2,TRBJ2-1,NA,CASSLEGRTNNEQFF,TGTGCCAGCAGCTTAGAGGGCCGGACAAACAATGAGCAGTTCTTC
NA,TRBV10-1,TRBJ2-7,TRBD2,CASSDAGALYEQYF,TGCGCCAGCAGTGACGCGGGAGCCCTCTACGAGCAGTACTTC
NA,TRBV4-1,TRBJ1-2,TRBD1,CASSQVRTGYYGYTF,TGCGCCAGCAGCCAAGTACGGACAGGGTACTATGGCTACACCTTC
NA,TRBV9,TRBJ2-1,NA,CASTGGLPSSYNEQFF,TGTGCCAGCACCGGAGGACTACCGAGCTCCTACAATGAGCAGTTCTTC
NA,TRBV4-1,TRBJ2-5,TRBD2,CASSPWTSLKETQYF,TGCGCCAGCAGCCCCTGGACTAGTCTTAAGGAGACCCAGTACTTC
once,TRBV6-5,TRBJ2-3,NA,CASSYQPTSSTDTQYF,TGTGCCAGCAGTTACCAACCGACTAGTAGCACAGATACGCAGTATTTT
NA,TRBV9,TRBJ1-2,NA,CASSPSSGGPYGYTF,TGTGCCAGCAGCCCAAGCTCCGGGGGACCCTATGGCTACACCTTC
NA,TRBV6-1,TRBJ1-5,NA,CASSGTRSFGNQPQHF,TGTGCCAGCAGTGGGACAAGATCGTTTGGCAATCAGCCCCAGCATTTT
NA,TRBV4-1,TRBJ1-4,NA,CASSLKAAGEKLFF,TGCGCCAGCAGCCTAAAGGCTGCGGGCGAAAAACTGTTTTTT
NA,TRBV7-8,TRBJ1-6,TRBD1,CASTPNRDRGITPLHF,TGTGCCAGCACCCCAAACCGGGACAGGGGGATAACTCCCCTCCACTTT
few,TRBV7-9,TRBJ1-3,NA,CASSLRAGDGNTIYF,TGTGCCAGCAGCTTACGGGCAGGGGACGGAAACACCATATATTTT
once,TRBV18,TRBJ1-4,TRBD1,CASSPRQGAQSNEKLFF,TGTGCCAGCTCACCACGGCAGGGGGCTCAATCTAATGAAAAACTGTTTTTT
NA,TRBV5-4,TRBJ2-3,NA,CASSLGVTSTDTQYF,TGTGCCAGCAGCTTAGGAGTTACTAGCACAGATACGCAGTATTTT
NA,TRBV12-3/TRBV12-4,TRBJ1-2,NA,CASSMGGPVGYTF,TGTGCCAGCAGCATGGGGGGGCCGGTGGGCTACACCTTC
NA,TRBV7-2,TRBJ2-7,NA,CASSLGVGYEQYF,TGTGCCAGCAGCTTGGGCGTAGGCTACGAGCAGTACTTC
NA,TRBV7-8,TRBJ2-1,TRBD2,CASSPRLAGGHNEQFF,TGTGCCAGCAGCCCCAGACTAGCGGGGGGGCACAATGAGCAGTTCTTC
once,TRBV28,TRBJ1-5,TRBD1,CASRHYWDRYQPQHF,TGTGCCAGCAGGCACTATTGGGACAGATATCAGCCCCAGCATTTT
NA,TRBV5-1,TRBJ1-2,NA,CASSLDSTNYGYTF,TGCGCCAGCAGCTTGGACAGCACTAACTATGGCTACACCTTC
NA,TRBV7-2,TRBJ1-1,TRBD1,CASSQGQGVGRAFF,TGTGCCAGCAGCCAGGGACAGGGGGTAGGTCGTGCTTTCTTT